Listed below are T cell receptor beta chains from one sample, sequenced in a study of OX40 agonist ivuxolimab in advanced cancers. Generated by immunoSEQ multiplex PCR, the TCRdb table keeps only in-frame clones and is missing some. The profile shows roughly 36,000 clones, roughly 80% of them singletons. This material consisted of CD4+ or CD8+ T cells sorted from blood, taken in a trial of the OX40 agonist ivuxolimab. The receptors stem from an adult with an advanced solid tumor such as melanoma, head and neck, liver or kidney cancer. CDR3s include the opening cysteine and the closing phenylalanine or tryptophan. D genes are given only for firm matches.

TRBJ2-7 TRBV28 NA CASSLGGDAYEQYF
TRBJ2-7 TRBV6-5 NA CASSYSVQGSYEQYF
TRBJ2-1 TRBV9 NA CASSVGQMGDNEQFF
TRBJ1-2 TRBV27 TRBD1 CASSRGAQGRDGYTF
TRBJ2-7 TRBV4-3 NA CASSQGSSTYEQYF
TRBJ1-2 TRBV6-1 TRBD1 CASSEGQQSSDTF
TRBJ1-2 TRBV4-1 NA CASSSIGWGYGYTF
TRBJ2-1 TRBV2 NA CARKTGFHEQFF
TRBJ2-5 TRBV28 TRBD1 CASSEGQGVAETQYF
TRBJ2-7 TRBV4-1 NA CASSQDHAGYEQYF
TRBJ2-1 TRBV9 NA CASSVGAGLYNEQFF
TRBJ2-5 TRBV5-6 NA CASSLAGTGETQYF
TRBJ2-5 TRBV12-5 NA CASGLNPETQYF
TRBJ1-2 TRBV7-3 NA CASSQPTQGYYGYTF
TRBJ1-3 TRBV10-3 TRBD1 CASRQGRSGNTIYF
TRBJ1-2 TRBV7-2 NA CASSHSNYGYTF
TRBJ2-2 TRBV7-9 NA CASSQWAGELFF
NA TRBV6-4 TRBD2 CATPTSGRPSSYEQYF
TRBJ1-2 TRBV28 TRBD1 CASSSGGGGSFGYTF
TRBJ2-1 TRBV29-1 TRBD2 CSVRTSGRYNEQFF
TRBJ1-4 TRBV5-1 NA CASSEQGANEKLFF
TRBJ1-3 TRBV5-6 TRBD1 CASSKGQGSTGNTIYF
TRBJ2-3 TRBV28 TRBD2 CASSRGVGIGLAGVYGQYF
TRBJ1-6 TRBV7-6 NA CATRDGVNSPLHF
TRBJ1-1 TRBV11-2 NA CASRSSTEAFF
TRBJ1-2 TRBV28 TRBD1 CASTLLDRGNYGYTF
TRBJ2-1 TRBV2 NA CASSPGTSSNEQFF
TRBJ2-2 TRBV18 NA CASSPQGNTGELFF
TRBJ2-2 TRBV7-3 NA CASSLSWETGELFF
TRBJ2-1 TRBV4-3 NA CASSQVGRQFF
TRBJ1-5 TRBV5-1 NA CASSPYLAQHF
TRBJ2-2 TRBV28 NA CASSYLSTGELFF
TRBJ2-2 TRBV7-6 NA CASSFTSLTGELFF
TRBJ2-1 TRBV5-1 TRBD1 CASSFFQGAGEQFF
TRBJ2-7 TRBV4-3 NA CASSQEVGRPYEQYF
TRBJ2-5 TRBV2 NA CASTSPPGTQYF
TRBJ1-6 TRBV6-6 TRBD1 CASGTRGLMKNSPLHF
NA TRBV19 TRBD1 CASSIRTGQDPYEQYF
TRBJ2-7 TRBV28 NA CASSLGAYEQYF
TRBJ2-3 TRBV15 NA CATSTPGADTQYF
TRBJ1-1 TRBV28 NA CASSLQRNTEAFF
TRBJ1-5 TRBV18 TRBD1 CASSPGQHQPQHF
TRBJ2-3 TRBV5-1 NA CASIGGQTSTDTQYF
TRBJ2-3 TRBV21-1 NA CASSKPCGSGTGSDTQYF
TRBJ2-5 TRBV5-8 NA CASSLLQITDF
TRBJ2-1 TRBV7-8 TRBD2 CASAYPRGGRTYNEQFF
TRBJ2-7 TRBV10-2 NA CASMGAAIEYEQYF